This TCR beta chain was identified in a study of T cell responses to AZD1222 COVID-19 vaccine. Findings and limits, study-wide: At baseline, seropositivity was found in only six or seven AZD1222 recipients. The breadth and depth of Spike-specific TCRs increased once two AZD1222 doses had been given.

Sequenced by immunoSEQ multiplex PCR; TCRdb stores in-frame clones only, minus some. The profile shows more than 95,000 clones, about 86% of them singletons. As for this clone: Its antigen is not known.

Trimming took off 0 bases at V and 6 bases at J, with 10 bases between the two ends. The germline V gene has CDR1 SGHRS and CDR2 YFSETQ. The CDR3 covers 14 residues. The sequencing used peripheral blood, collected 28 days after the second AZD1222 dose. The chain joins TRBV5-1 to TRBJ2-1; no definite D call. The TCR sequence derives from an adult who received the AZD1222 COVID-19 vaccine. The CDR3 DNA follows: TGCGCCAGCAGCTTGGAAGTTGCATCCAATGAGCAGTTCTTC. This translates into CASSLEVASNEQFF.